These 28 T cell receptor beta chains came from one sample sequenced in a study of early T cells in non-severe SARS-CoV-2 infection. TCRdb independently ran MiXCR on the 5' RACE reads; one entry per CDR3 protein. This sample has some 60,000 distinct CDR3 sequences, with 10% to 15% found just once. Input material: whole blood. These receptors all come from an adult who was a healthcare worker with PCR-confirmed SARS-CoV-2 infection or an uninfected control (not recorded which).

This clonotype has a count of ten or more. The V and J genes are TRBV20-1 and TRBJ1-1; a possible D gene is TRBD1 (5 bases). The CDR3 is made up of 13 amino acids. Trimming stripped 6 bases from V and 1 base from J, with 12 bases between. Germline values: CDR1 DFQATT, CDR2 SNEGSKA (reference sequence). For the CDR3, the DNA is TGCAGTGCCCAACAGGACCCGAACACTGAAGCTTTCTTT. It specifies CSAQQDPNTEAFF.

There are a few counts of this clonotype. The chain carries TRBV28 and TRBJ2-1; D perhaps matches TRBD2 (5 bases). The germline V and J ends were trimmed by 5 bases and 3 bases, with 11 bases remaining between them. Germline V lookup: CDR1 MDHEN, CDR2 SYDVKM. This CDR3 spans 14 amino acids. The CDR3 protein is CASSIQRSYNEQFF. For the CDR3, the DNA is TGTGCCAGCAGTATCCAGCGGAGCTACAATGAGCAGTTCTTC.

The sample holds many counts of this clonotype. The V and J genes are TRBV24-1 and TRBJ2-1; a weak D match, TRBD1 (5 bases). The CDR3 consists of 16 residues. V shed 3 bases and J shed 7 bases, with 18 bases lying between them. Germline CDR1 KGHDR, CDR2 SFDVKD. The CDR3 reads CATSDGALIRQNEQFF. CDR3 nucleotide sequence: TGTGCCACCAGTGATGGGGCCCTCATCAGACAGAATGAGCAGTTCTTC.

This chain connects TRBV18 to TRBJ1-2; D not certain. The CDR3 is 13 residues long. The germline gives CDR1 KGHSH, CDR2 LQKENI. V lost 2 bases to trimming and J lost 0 bases, with 4 bases between them. In nucleotides, the CDR3 is TGTGCCAGCTCACCATCGTCTAACTATGGCTACACCTTC. Translation gives CASSPSSNYGYTF.

This clonotype was counted many times. This sequence joins TRBV20-1 and TRBJ2-3, with TRBD2 identical over 13 bases. J gave up 3 bases and V 4 bases, and 7 bases lay outside the gene matches. Germline CDR1 DFQATT, CDR2 SNEGSKA (reference sequence). The CDR3 runs 16 residues. Written as DNA, the CDR3 is TGCAGTGCTACCGGACTAGCGGGAGCACTGACAGATACGCAGTATTTT. It codes for CSATGLAGALTDTQYF.

This clonotype came up many times. The chain couples TRBV5-1 to TRBJ1-4; D gene ambiguous. The V and J ends lost 0 bases and 3 bases respectively, with 9 bases between them. The CDR3 is made up of 15 amino acids. CDR1 is SGHRS and CDR2 is YFSETQ in the germline V gene. The CDR3 bases are TGCGCCAGCAGCTTGGAAAGCGCCGCTAATGAAAAACTGTTTTTT. It encodes CASSLESAANEKLFF.

This clonotype has just a few counts. The V gene is TRBV11-3, the J gene TRBJ1-5, with D possibly matching TRBD1 (6 bases). Germline-derived CDR1 and CDR2 are SGHNT and YENEEA. Trimming left V 0 bases short and J 5 bases short, with 11 bases between. The CDR3 spans 15 residues. The CDR3 loop reads CASSLDGGSHQPQHF. CDR3 in DNA: TGTGCCAGCAGCTTAGATGGGGGCTCCCATCAGCCCCAGCATTTT. Drawing the rest from reference TRBV11-3 and TRBJ1-5, the complete variable domain is EAGVVQSPRYKIIEKKQPVAFWCNPISGHNTLYWYLQNLGQGPELLIRYENEEAVDDSQLPKDRFSAERLKGVDSTLKIQPAELGDSAVYLCASSLDGGSHQPQHFGDGTRLSIL.

The chain is built from TRBV24-1 and TRBJ2-1, with 11 bases lining up with TRBD2. This CDR3 has 16 residues. V trimming: 0 bases; J trimming: 8 bases; junction bases outside the gene matches: 5. CDR1 is KGHDR and CDR2 is SFDVKD in the germline V gene. Here the CDR3 DNA reads TGTGCCACCAGTGATTTGGGGCTAGCGGGAGGATATGAGCAGTTCTTC. Its translation: CATSDLGLAGGYEQFF.

The rearrangement joins TRBV7-9 to TRBJ2-6; the match to TRBD1 covers 9 bases. V shed 5 bases, J shed 0 bases, and the junction held 8 bases outside the gene matches. CDR3 length: 18 amino acids. Germline V gene lookup returns CDR1 SEHNR and CDR2 FQNEAQ (reference sequence). The CDR3 reads CASSPGTGLRSGANVLTF. CDR3 nucleotides: TGTGCCAGCAGCCCCGGGACAGGGTTACGCTCTGGGGCCAACGTCCTGACTTTC.

This clonotype came up many times. The chain couples TRBV7-6 to TRBJ2-1; D remains unclear. This CDR3 has 14 residues. V lost 2 bases, J lost 3 bases, and 8 bases lay in between. Germline CDR1 reads SGHVS; CDR2 reads FNYEAQ. The CDR3 loop reads CASSLSRLYNEQFF. CDR3 nucleotide sequence: TGTGCCAGCAGCTTATCTCGCCTCTACAATGAGCAGTTCTTC.

The chain carries TRBV7-3 and TRBJ2-1; D is unclear. Trimming took 5 bases from V and 4 from J, leaving 12 bases between them. Germline assignment: CDR1 SGHTA and CDR2 FQGTGA. CDR3 length: 14 amino acids. Here the CDR3 DNA reads TGTGCCAGCAGCGTCTCCTCAGGTTACAATGAGCAGTTCTTC. Amino acid sequence: CASSVSSGYNEQFF.

This clonotype occurred many times. The genes are TRBV5-6 and TRBJ2-7; D call uncertain. Looked up from germline, CDR1 is SGHDT and CDR2 is YYEEEE. V lost 4 bases to trimming and J lost 0 bases, with 20 bases between them. This CDR3 has 17 residues. As DNA, the CDR3 is TGTGCCAGCAGCAAAAATTTAAGGATCCAGAGCTCCTACGAGCAGTACTTC. Translating it yields CASSKNLRIQSSYEQYF. Full variable domain (outside the CDR3, taken from reference TRBV5-6 and TRBJ2-7): DAGVTQSPTHLIKTRGQQVTLRCSPKSGHDTVSWYQQALGQGPQFIFQYYEEEERQRGNFPDRFSGHQFPNYSSELNVNALLLGDSALYLCASSKNLRIQSSYEQYFGPGTRLTVT.

Relative to its sample, this clonotype is medium-sized (0.01 to 0.1%). The chain carries TRBV10-2 and TRBJ2-7; D gene ambiguous. Between the trimmed V and J ends, which lost 10 bases and 3 bases, there was a span of 13 bases. Germline V gene lookup returns CDR1 WSHSY and CDR2 SAAADI. The CDR3 runs 12 residues. The CDR3 DNA reads as TGCGCCACCCGGTCCCCTAACTACGAGCAGTACTTC. This sequence encodes CATRSPNYEQYF.

The table lists this clonotype with a few counts. This rearrangement joins TRBV6-5 to TRBJ2-1; the D is unclear. This CDR3 spans 12 amino acids. CDR1 and CDR2 from the germline V gene are MNHEY and SVGAGI. V was cut by 7 bases and J by 7 bases, with 11 bases left in between. CDR3 DNA sequence: TGTGCCAGCACCAGCTTCGTTAATGAGCAGTTCTTC. Protein product: CASTSFVNEQFF.

This clonotype was seen only a few times. CDR3 residues: CASSQPGTGGEQFF. The CDR3 coding sequence is TGCGCCAGCAGCCAGCCCGGGACAGGGGGCGAGCAGTTCTTC. V usage is TRBV4-1 and J usage is TRBJ2-1; TRBD1 agrees at 12 bases. Germline CDR1 reads MGHRA; CDR2 reads YSYEKL. The CDR3 consists of 14 residues. With V trimmed by 3 bases and J by 10 bases, 4 bases remained unmatched.

This clonotype came up many times. The chain has TRBV3-1 and TRBJ2-3; D is uncertain. Per germline, CDR1 LGHDT and CDR2 YNNKEL (reference sequence). With 5 bases removed from V and 1 base from J, the gap between germline ends came to 7 bases. The CDR3 length is 13 residues. The CDR3 reads CASSSRGTDTQYF. The CDR3 nucleotides are TGTGCCAGCAGCTCACGTGGCACAGATACGCAGTATTTT.

Ten or more counts support this clonotype. The J gene is TRBJ2-1, the V gene TRBV20-1; D may be TRBD1 (6 bases). CDR3 length equals 15 residues. The V and J ends lost 6 bases and 2 bases respectively, with 17 bases between them. Germline V gene data show CDR1 as DFQATT and CDR2 as SNEGSKA (reference sequence). The CDR3 DNA reads TGCAGTGCCGTCAACCACAGGGACCCCTACAATGAGCAGTTCTTC. Its protein product is CSAVNHRDPYNEQFF.

Written as DNA, the CDR3 is TGTGCCAGCAGTTTCGCGGGACCTAACACTGAAGCTTTCTTT. Translating gives CASSFAGPNTEAFF. The genes are TRBV27 and TRBJ1-1; a weak D match, TRBD1 (5 bases). CDR1 MNHEY and CDR2 SMNVEV come from the germline V gene (reference sequence). Trimming cost V 3 bases and J 2 bases, with 10 bases left between them. The CDR3 has 14 amino acids.

This clonotype turned up a few times. This chain links TRBV5-1 with TRBJ2-6; 9 bases agree with TRBD1. V dropped 3 bases and J dropped 0; count of bases not matched to a gene: 4. The CDR3 is made up of 17 amino acids. CDR1 SGHRS and CDR2 YFSETQ come from the germline V gene. CDR3 protein: CASSSGQGLSGANVLTF. The CDR3 DNA reads TGCGCCAGCAGCTCGGGACAGGGCCTCTCTGGGGCCAACGTCCTGACTTTC.

This clonotype was observed at least ten times. The CDR3 loop reads CASSQQGKPYNEQFF. In DNA form, the CDR3 reads TGTGCCAGCAGCCAGCAGGGGAAACCCTACAATGAGCAGTTCTTC. V gene TRBV14 combines with J gene TRBJ2-1; D is possibly TRBD1 (6 bases). The CDR3 covers 15 residues. The germline gives CDR1 SGHDN, CDR2 FVKESK. V lost 3 bases to trimming and J lost 2 bases, with 11 bases between them. Full variable domain (missing parts from reference TRBV14 and TRBJ2-1): EAGVTQFPSHSVIEKGQTVTLRCDPISGHDNLYWYRRVMGKEIKFLLHFVKESKQDESGMPNNRFLAERTGGTYSTLKVQPAELEDSGVYFCASSQQGKPYNEQFFGPGTRLTVL.

On this clonotype itself: Being one base from a much bigger clone, this may be a read error. Without the conserved terminal phenylalanine or tryptophan, this CDR3 likely stems from a read error. The chain employs TRBV12-3 or TRBV12-4 and TRBJ2-2, with 8 bases lining up with TRBD1. After removal of 3 bases from V and 4 bases from J, the junction contained 7 bases not matched to a gene. This CDR3 is built from 16 residues. CDR3 protein: CASSFQGAITTGELFS. Written as DNA, the CDR3 is TGTGCCAGCAGTTTCCAGGGGGCAATAACCACCGGGGAGCTGTTTTCT.

This chain joins TRBV20-1 and TRBJ1-5; perhaps TRBD1 as D (6 bases). CDR1 is DFQATT, CDR2 SNEGSKA, per germline (reference sequence). The CDR3 covers 14 residues. Trimming took off 1 base at V and 5 bases at J, with 12 bases between the two ends. DNA for the CDR3: TGCAGTGCTAGAGCACAGGGCGGTCATCAGCCCCAGCATTTT. This codes for CSARAQGGHQPQHF.

This clonotype was picked up a small number of times. The chain employs TRBV28 and TRBJ2-7; 10 bases fit TRBD1. J gave up 3 bases and V 5 bases, and 10 bases lay outside the gene matches. The CDR3 extends over 16 amino acids. CDR1 is MDHEN and CDR2 is SYDVKM in the germline V gene. The CDR3 reads CASSQTGGLAFYEQYF. Here the CDR3 DNA reads TGTGCCAGCAGTCAGACAGGGGGCCTCGCGTTCTACGAGCAGTACTTC.

This clonotype was detected many times. The chain joins TRBV12-3 or TRBV12-4 to TRBJ1-5; D remains ambiguous. The V end was cut by 3 bases, the J end by 5 bases, with 8 bases between. The CDR3 has 13 residues. CDR3 sequence: CASSFGIYQPQHF. CDR3 DNA: TGTGCCAGCAGTTTCGGCATTTATCAGCCCCAGCATTTT.

This clonotype was counted many times. The chain recombines TRBV11-3 with TRBJ2-3; D is unclear. This CDR3 region has 8 residues. V lost 6 bases and J lost 14, with 6 bases in between. Germline V lookup: CDR1 SGHNT, CDR2 YENEEA. In DNA form, the CDR3 reads TGTGCCAGCAGATTCGGGTATTTT. Encoded protein: CASRFGYF.

This clonotype was seen only a few times. CDR3 sequence (DNA): TGTGCCAGCAGCCTGACAGGGGAGATTCCCTACGAGCAGTACTTC. Protein sequence: CASSLTGEIPYEQYF. The genes are TRBV13 and TRBJ2-7; 8 bases line up with TRBD1. The CDR3 is 15 amino acids. Germline V gene lookup returns CDR1 PRHDT and CDR2 FYEKMQ (reference sequence). The V segment lost 5 bases and the J segment 2 bases; nucleotides outside the gene matches: 8.

This clonotype was counted at least ten times. The chain has TRBV29-1 and TRBJ2-7, with TRBD2 as a possible D gene (5 bases). Trimming pared 3 bases from V and 4 bases from J, leaving 13 bases between. Germline V lookup: CDR1 SQVTM, CDR2 ANQGSEA. The CDR3 totals 13 residues. CDR3 protein: CSVEILRGYEQYF. CDR3 nucleotides: TGCAGCGTTGAGATCCTACGAGGGTACGAGCAGTACTTC.

The genes are TRBV27 and TRBJ1-6; D gene ambiguous. This CDR3 is built from 12 residues. Looked up from germline, CDR1 is MNHEY and CDR2 is SMNVEV (reference sequence). Deletions cut 6 bases from V and 16 bases from J, with 16 bases between. In nucleotides, the CDR3 is TGTGCCAGCAGCTCTACCGCGGGGTCGCTCCACTTT. The encoded protein is CASSSTAGSLHF.